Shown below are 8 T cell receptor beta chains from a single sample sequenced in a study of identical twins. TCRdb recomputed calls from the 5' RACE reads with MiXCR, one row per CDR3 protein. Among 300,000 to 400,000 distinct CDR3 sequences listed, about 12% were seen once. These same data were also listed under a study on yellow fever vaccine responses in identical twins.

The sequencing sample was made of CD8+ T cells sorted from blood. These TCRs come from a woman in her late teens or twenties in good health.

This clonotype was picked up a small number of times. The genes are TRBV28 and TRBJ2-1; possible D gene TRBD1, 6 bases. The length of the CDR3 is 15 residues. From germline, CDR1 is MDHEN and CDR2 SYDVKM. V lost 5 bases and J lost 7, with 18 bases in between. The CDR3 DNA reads TGTGCCAGCAGTCCAAGAAGTGGACAGAGAAATGAGCAGTTCTTC. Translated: CASSPRSGQRNEQFF.

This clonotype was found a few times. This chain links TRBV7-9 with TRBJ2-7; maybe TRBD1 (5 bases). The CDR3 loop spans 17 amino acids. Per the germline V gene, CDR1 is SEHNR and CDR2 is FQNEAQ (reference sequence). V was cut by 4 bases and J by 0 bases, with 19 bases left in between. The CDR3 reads CASSSTSGRVSSYEQYF. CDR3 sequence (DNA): TGTGCCAGCAGCTCAACGTCGGGCAGGGTGAGCTCCTACGAGCAGTACTTC.

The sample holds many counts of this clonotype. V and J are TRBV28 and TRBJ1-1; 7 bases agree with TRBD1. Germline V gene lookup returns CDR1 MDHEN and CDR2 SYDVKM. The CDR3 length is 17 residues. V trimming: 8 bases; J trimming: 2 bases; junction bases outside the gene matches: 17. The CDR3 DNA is TGTGCCAGCGACATAGGAGACAGGGACTACGGTAACACTGAAGCTTTCTTT. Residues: CASDIGDRDYGNTEAFF.

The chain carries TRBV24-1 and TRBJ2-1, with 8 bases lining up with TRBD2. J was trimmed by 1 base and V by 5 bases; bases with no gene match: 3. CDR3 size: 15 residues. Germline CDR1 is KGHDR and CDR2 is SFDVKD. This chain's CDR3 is CATSGLAGSYNEQFF. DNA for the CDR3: TGTGCCACCAGTGGGCTAGCGGGTTCCTACAATGAGCAGTTCTTC.

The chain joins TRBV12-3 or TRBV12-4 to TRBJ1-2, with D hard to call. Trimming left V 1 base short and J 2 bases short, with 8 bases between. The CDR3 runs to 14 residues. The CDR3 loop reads CASSLGLMNYGYTF. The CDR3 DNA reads TGTGCCAGCAGTTTAGGACTGATGAACTATGGCTACACCTTC.

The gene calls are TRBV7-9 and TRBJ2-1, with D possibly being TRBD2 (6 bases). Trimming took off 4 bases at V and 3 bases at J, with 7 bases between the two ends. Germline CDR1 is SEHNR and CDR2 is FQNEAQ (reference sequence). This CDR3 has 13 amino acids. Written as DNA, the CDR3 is TGTGCCAGCAGCTCGACTAGCTACAATGAGCAGTTCTTC. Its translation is CASSSTSYNEQFF. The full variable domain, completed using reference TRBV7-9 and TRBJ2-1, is DTGVSQNPRHKITKRGQNVTFRCDPISEHNRLYWYRQTLGQGPEFLTYFQNEAQLEKSRLLSDRFSAERPKGSFSTLEIQRTEQGDSAMYLCASSSTSYNEQFFGPGTRLTVL.

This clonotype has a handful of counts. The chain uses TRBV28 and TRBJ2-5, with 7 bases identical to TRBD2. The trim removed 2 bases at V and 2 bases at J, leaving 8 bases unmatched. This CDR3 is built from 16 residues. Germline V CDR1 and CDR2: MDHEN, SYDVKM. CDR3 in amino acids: CASSLGFVGGQETQYF. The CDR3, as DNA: TGTGCCAGCAGTTTAGGTTTTGTGGGGGGGCAAGAGACCCAGTACTTC.

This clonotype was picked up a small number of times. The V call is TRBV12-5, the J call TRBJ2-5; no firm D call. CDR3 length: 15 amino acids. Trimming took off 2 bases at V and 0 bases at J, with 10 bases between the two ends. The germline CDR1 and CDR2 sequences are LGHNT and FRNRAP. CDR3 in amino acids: CASGLPATHQETQYF. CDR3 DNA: TGTGCTAGTGGTTTGCCCGCGACCCACCAAGAGACCCAGTACTTC.